This T cell receptor (beta chain) was retrieved from a study of cytomegalovirus exposure and HLA in healthy donors. V shed 6 bases and J 5 bases; nucleotides not matched to a gene: 4. CDR1 ENHRY and CDR2 SYGVKD come from the germline V gene. The CDR3 is made up of 14 amino acids. On this clone: Its target is not known.

PCR used 60 Vbeta primers and 13 Jbeta primers. The table came from immunoSEQ multiplex PCR; TCRdb's copy has only in-frame clones and leaves some out. The sample contains around 200,000 clones, 75% to 80% of which appear only once. Broader study findings: Available immune exposure information was restricted to CMV serostatus only. TCR beta V segments were, for the most part, productive about 90% or about 30% of the time in an earlier analysis.

The sample was PBMCs. The source of this sequence is a male donor in good health and CMV-seronegative. J is TRBJ2-3 and V is TRBV10-3; 11 nucleotides align to TRBD2. The CDR3 region has the DNA TGTGCCATCAGGACTAGCGGGGTTAAAGATACGCAGTATTTT. Translated: CAIRTSGVKDTQYF.